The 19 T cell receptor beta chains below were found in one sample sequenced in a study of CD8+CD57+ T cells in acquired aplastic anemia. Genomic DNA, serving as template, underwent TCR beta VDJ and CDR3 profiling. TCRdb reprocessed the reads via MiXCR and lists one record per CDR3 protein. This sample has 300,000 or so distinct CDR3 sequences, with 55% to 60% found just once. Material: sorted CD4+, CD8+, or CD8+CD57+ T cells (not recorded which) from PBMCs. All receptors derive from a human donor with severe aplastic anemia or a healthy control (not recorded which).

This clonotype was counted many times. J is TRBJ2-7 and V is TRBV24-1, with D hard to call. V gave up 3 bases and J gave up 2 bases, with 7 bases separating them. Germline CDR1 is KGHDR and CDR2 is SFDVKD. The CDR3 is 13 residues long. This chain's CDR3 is CATSDPLTYEQYF. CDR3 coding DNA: TGTGCCACCAGTGATCCCCTAACCTACGAGCAGTACTTC.

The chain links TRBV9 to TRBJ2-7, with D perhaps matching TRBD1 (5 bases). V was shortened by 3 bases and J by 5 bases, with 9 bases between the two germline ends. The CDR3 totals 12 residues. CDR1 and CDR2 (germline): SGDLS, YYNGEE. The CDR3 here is CASSGQKNEQYF. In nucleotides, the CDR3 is TGTGCCAGCAGCGGACAGAAGAACGAGCAGTACTTC.

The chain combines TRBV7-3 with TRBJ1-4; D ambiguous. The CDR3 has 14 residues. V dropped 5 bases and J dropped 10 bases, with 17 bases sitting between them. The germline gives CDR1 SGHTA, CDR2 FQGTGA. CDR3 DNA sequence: TGTGCCAGCAGCCCTAGTGGTCGGGAGGGAAAACTGTTTTTT. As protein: CASSPSGREGKLFF.

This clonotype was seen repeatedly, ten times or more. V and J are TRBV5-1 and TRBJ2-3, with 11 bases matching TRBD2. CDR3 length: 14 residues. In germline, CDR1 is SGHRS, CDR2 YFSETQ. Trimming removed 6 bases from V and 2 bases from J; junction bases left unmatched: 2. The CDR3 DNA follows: TGCGCCAGCAAGACTAGCGGGGTCACAGATACGCAGTATTTT. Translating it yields CASKTSGVTDTQYF.

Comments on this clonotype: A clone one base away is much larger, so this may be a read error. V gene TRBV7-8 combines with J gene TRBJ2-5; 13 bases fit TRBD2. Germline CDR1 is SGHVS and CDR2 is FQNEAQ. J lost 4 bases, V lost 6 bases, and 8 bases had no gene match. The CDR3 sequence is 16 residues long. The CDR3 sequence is CASSYRLAGGGETQYF. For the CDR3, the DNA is TGTGCCAGCAGTTATCGACTAGCGGGGGGAGGAGAGACCCAGTACTTC. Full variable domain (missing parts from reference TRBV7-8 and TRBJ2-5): GAGVSQSPRYKVAKRGQDVALRCDPISGHVSLFWYQQALGQGPEFLTYFQNEAQLDKSGLPSDRFFAERPEGSVSTLKIQRTQQEDSAVYLCASSYRLAGGGETQYFGPGTRLLVL.

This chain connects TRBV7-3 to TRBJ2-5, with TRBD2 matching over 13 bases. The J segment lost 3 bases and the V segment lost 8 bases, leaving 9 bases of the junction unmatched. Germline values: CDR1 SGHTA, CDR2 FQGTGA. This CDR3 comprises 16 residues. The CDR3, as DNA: TGTGCCAGCGGAACTAGCGGGGGGGCCGGTAAAGAGACCCAGTACTTC. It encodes CASGTSGGAGKETQYF.

The CDR3 DNA is TGCGCCAGCAGCTTGGCGGCAGGGTCTTCGGGCACTGAAGCTTTCTTT. Protein: CASSLAAGSSGTEAFF. V usage is TRBV5-1 and J usage is TRBJ1-1; D is perhaps TRBD1 (5 bases). The V gene's germline CDR1 is SGHRS and CDR2 YFSETQ. The CDR3 runs to 16 residues. V was clipped by 0 bases and J by 4 bases, with 16 bases between them.

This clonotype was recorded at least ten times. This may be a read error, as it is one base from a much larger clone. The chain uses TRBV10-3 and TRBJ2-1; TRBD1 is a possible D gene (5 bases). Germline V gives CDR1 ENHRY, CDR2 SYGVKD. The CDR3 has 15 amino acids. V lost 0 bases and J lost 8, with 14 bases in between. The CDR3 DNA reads TGTGCCATCAGTGAGTCGACAGCTTCATACGATGAGCAGTTCTTC. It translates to CAISESTASYDEQFF.

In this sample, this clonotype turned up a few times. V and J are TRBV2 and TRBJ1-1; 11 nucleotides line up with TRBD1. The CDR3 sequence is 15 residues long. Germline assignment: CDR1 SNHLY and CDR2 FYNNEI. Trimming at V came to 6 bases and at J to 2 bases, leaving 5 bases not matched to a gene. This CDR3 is CASRPGTGGNTEAFF. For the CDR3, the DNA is TGTGCCAGCAGACCCGGGACAGGGGGAAACACTGAAGCTTTCTTT.

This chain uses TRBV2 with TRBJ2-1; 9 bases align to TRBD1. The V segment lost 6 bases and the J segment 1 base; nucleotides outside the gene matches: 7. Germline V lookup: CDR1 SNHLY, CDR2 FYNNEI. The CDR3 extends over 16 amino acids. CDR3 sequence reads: CASRETGGTSYNEQFF. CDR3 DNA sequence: TGTGCCAGCAGAGAAACAGGGGGCACGTCCTACAATGAGCAGTTCTTC. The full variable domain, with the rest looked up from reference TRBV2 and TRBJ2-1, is EPEVTQTPSHQVTQMGQEVILRCVPISNHLYFYWYRQILGQKVEFLVSFYNNEISEKSEIFDDQFSVERPDGSNFTLKIRSTKLEDSAMYFCASRETGGTSYNEQFFGPGTRLTVL.

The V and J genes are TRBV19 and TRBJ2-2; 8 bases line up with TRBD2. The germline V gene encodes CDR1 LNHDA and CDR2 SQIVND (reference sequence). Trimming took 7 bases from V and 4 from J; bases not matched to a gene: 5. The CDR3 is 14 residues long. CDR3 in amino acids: CASKVAGSTGELFF. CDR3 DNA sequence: TGTGCCAGTAAGGTAGCGGGAAGCACCGGGGAGCTGTTTTTT.

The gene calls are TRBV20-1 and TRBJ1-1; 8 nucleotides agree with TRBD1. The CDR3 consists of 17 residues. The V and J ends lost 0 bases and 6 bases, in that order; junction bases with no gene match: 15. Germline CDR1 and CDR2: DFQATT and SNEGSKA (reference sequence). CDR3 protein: CSARDTGLTGGNPEAFF. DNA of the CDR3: TGCAGTGCTAGAGATACCGGCCTTACAGGGGGTAACCCTGAAGCTTTCTTT.

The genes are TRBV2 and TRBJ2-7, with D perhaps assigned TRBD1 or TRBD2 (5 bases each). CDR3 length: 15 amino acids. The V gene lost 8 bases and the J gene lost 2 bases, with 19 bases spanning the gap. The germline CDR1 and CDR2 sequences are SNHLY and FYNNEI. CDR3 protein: CASDLSGTVTYEQYF. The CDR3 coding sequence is TGTGCCAGCGACTTATCCGGGACGGTCACCTACGAGCAGTACTTC.

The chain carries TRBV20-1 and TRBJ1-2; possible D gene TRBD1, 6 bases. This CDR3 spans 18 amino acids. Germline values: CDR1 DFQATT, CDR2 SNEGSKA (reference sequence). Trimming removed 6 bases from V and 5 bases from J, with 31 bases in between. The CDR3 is CSAWDLRQPEGGAYGYTF. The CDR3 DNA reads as TGCAGTGCCTGGGACCTCCGTCAGCCTGAGGGGGGGGCGTATGGCTACACCTTC.

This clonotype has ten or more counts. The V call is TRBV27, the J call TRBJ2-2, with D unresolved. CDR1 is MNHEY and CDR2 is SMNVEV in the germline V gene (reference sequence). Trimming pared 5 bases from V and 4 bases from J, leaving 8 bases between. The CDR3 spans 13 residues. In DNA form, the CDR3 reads TGTGCCAGCAGTGCACCTGGCACCGGGGAGCTGTTTTTT. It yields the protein CASSAPGTGELFF.

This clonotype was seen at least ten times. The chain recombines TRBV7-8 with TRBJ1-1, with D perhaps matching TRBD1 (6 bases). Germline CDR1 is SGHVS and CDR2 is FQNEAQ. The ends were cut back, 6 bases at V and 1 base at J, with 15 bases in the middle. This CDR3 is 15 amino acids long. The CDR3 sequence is CASRKTRGANTEAFF. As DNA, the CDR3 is TGTGCCAGCAGAAAAACAAGGGGGGCGAACACTGAAGCTTTCTTT. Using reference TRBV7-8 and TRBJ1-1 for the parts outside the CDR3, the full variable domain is GAGVSQSPRYKVAKRGQDVALRCDPISGHVSLFWYQQALGQGPEFLTYFQNEAQLDKSGLPSDRFFAERPEGSVSTLKIQRTQQEDSAVYLCASRKTRGANTEAFFGQGTRLTVV.

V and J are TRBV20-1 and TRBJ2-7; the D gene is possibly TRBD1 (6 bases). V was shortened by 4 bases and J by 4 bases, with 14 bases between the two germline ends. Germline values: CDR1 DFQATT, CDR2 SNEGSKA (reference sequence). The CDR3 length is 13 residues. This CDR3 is CSAKSGQGYEQYF. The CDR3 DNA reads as TGCAGTGCTAAATCCGGGCAGGGGTACGAGCAGTACTTC.

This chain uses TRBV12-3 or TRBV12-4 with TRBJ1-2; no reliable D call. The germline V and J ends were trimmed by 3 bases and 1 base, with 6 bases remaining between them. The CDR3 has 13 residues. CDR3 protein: CASSLVLNYGYTF. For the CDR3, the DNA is TGTGCCAGCAGTTTGGTGCTTAACTATGGCTACACCTTC.

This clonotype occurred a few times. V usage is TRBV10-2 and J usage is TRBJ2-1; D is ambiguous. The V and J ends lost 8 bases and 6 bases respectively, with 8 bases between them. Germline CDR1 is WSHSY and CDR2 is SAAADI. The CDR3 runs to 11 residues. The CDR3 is CASGYSNEQFF. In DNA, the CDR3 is TGCGCCAGCGGATACTCCAATGAGCAGTTCTTC.